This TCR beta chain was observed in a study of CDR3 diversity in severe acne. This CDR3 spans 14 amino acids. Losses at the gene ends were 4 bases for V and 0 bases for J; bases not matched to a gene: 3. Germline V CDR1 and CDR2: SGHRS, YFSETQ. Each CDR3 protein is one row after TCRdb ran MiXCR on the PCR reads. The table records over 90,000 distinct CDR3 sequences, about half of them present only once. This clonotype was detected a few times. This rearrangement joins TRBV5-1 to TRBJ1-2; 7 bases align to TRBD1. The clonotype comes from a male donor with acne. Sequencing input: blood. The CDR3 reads CASSTGVPNYGYTF. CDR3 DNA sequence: TGCGCCAGCAGCACAGGGGTCCCTAACTATGGCTACACCTTC. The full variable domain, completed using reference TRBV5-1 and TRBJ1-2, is KAGVTQTPRYLIKTRGQQVTLSCSPISGHRSVSWYQQTPGQGLQFLFEYFSETQRNKGNFPGRFSGRQFSNSRSEMNVSTLELGDSALYLCASSTGVPNYGYTFGSGTRLTVV.